A selection of T cell receptor beta chains follows, all from one sample in a study of response to subunit inactivated influenza vaccine. From the RT-PCR reads, TCRdb called clonotypes with MiXCR, one entry per CDR3 protein. Of 630,000 or so distinct CDR3 sequences listed, more than 15% are singletons. The sequencing here drew on PBMCs from blood, taken 11 to 12 days after vaccination. The source is a man aged 45 to 65 who received an inactivated influenza vaccine. Each CDR3 is given with its conserved first and last residue.

j_call: TRBJ2-2
v_call: TRBV18
cdr3_aa: CASSPTDRFLTFTGELFF

j_call: TRBJ2-3
v_call: TRBV6-1
cdr3_aa: CASSWTGTGTDTQYF

j_call: TRBJ1-3
v_call: TRBV7-2
cdr3_aa: CASSLGLPSSGNTIYF

j_call: TRBJ2-3
v_call: TRBV5-5
cdr3_aa: CASSTGSYTDTQYF

j_call: TRBJ2-7
v_call: TRBV5-1
cdr3_aa: CASSVGQTYEQYF

j_call: TRBJ2-3
v_call: TRBV20-1
cdr3_aa: CSAKGLAGGETDTQYF

j_call: TRBJ1-6
v_call: TRBV6-1
cdr3_aa: CATGQGTFNSPLHF

j_call: TRBJ1-5
v_call: TRBV5-5
cdr3_aa: CASSSQGGWQPQHF

j_call: TRBJ1-2
v_call: TRBV3-1
cdr3_aa: CASSQSNGGYTF

j_call: TRBJ2-7
v_call: TRBV18
cdr3_aa: CASSPRSNPHEQYF

j_call: TRBJ2-3
v_call: TRBV27
cdr3_aa: CASRNYRGLSTDTQYF

j_call: TRBJ2-7
v_call: TRBV4-2
cdr3_aa: CASSQKVLGGEDEQYF

j_call: TRBJ1-5
v_call: TRBV18
cdr3_aa: CASSPQGAQGQPQHF

j_call: TRBJ2-1
v_call: TRBV20-1
cdr3_aa: CSATRTDYNEQFF

j_call: TRBJ2-3
v_call: TRBV6-2/TRBV6-3
cdr3_aa: CASSYPLKGSKGTDTQYF

j_call: TRBJ2-5
v_call: TRBV4-1
cdr3_aa: CASSRLSGSGETQYF